Below are 10 T cell receptor beta chains sequenced from a single sample in a study of CD8 T cells in Susac syndrome (dated by TCRdb to between 2018 and 2021). Libraries were built with the immunoSEQ multiplex PCR assay. RNA was extracted using the RNeasy kit, and about 0.45 to 1 ug of the RNA was reverse transcribed with random hexamers. TCRdb reanalyzed the raw reads on its own, using fastp at Q25 for trimming and MiXCR for clone calling, and kept in-frame beta chains. Each CDR3 protein appears once, grouped with its most common genes and DNA. This sample has roughly 140,000 distinct CDR3 sequences in its table, and 90% to 95% of those were observed once. Jointly, the top ten make up 0.15% to 0.2% of the sample. The sequencing input was CD4+ T cells from PBMCs. The receptors here all came from a human donor with Susac syndrome.

This chain links TRBV20-1 with TRBJ2-7; 8 nucleotides agree with TRBD1. The CDR3 has 12 residues. J gave up 7 bases and V 7 bases, and 9 bases lay outside the gene matches. The V gene's germline CDR1 is DFQATT and CDR2 SNEGSKA (reference sequence). The CDR3: CSVQGQGIEQYF. CDR3 in DNA: TGCAGTGTCCAAGGACAGGGTATAGAGCAGTACTTC.

This clonotype was counted between two and nine times. The V call is TRBV12-3 or TRBV12-4, the J call TRBJ1-1, with unresolved D. The CDR3 consists of 13 residues. The V end lost 4 bases, the J end lost 0 bases, and 6 bases lay between the germline ends. The CDR3: CASSWALNTEAFF. CDR3 sequence (DNA): TGTGCCAGCAGTTGGGCCTTGAACACTGAAGCTTTCTTT.

V and J are TRBV5-1 and TRBJ1-1; D gene unclear. Germline V CDR1 and CDR2: SGHRS, YFSETQ. The length of the CDR3 is 14 residues. Trimming took off 4 bases at V and 0 bases at J, with 10 bases between the two ends. The CDR3 loop reads CASSNGFMNTEAFF. CDR3 bases: TGCGCCAGCAGCAACGGTTTCATGAACACTGAAGCTTTCTTT.

This chain links TRBV5-6 with TRBJ2-3, with 8 bases matching TRBD2. Per the germline V gene, CDR1 is SGHDT and CDR2 is YYEEEE. V gave up 6 bases and J gave up 9 bases; unmatched junction bases: 21. The CDR3 has 17 amino acids. The CDR3 region is CASTSRGGLKGTPTQYF. The DNA of the CDR3 is TGTGCCAGCACGAGCCGCGGGGGGCTAAAGGGGACTCCGACGCAGTATTTT. Filled out from reference TRBV5-6 and TRBJ2-3, the complete variable domain reads DAGVTQSPTHLIKTRGQQVTLRCSPKSGHDTVSWYQQALGQGPQFIFQYYEEEERQRGNFPDRFSGHQFPNYSSELNVNALLLGDSALYLCASTSRGGLKGTPTQYFGPGTRLTVL.

The chain has TRBV5-1 and TRBJ2-1; maybe TRBD1 (6 bases). This CDR3 spans 15 amino acids. With 2 bases removed from V and 0 bases from J, the gap between germline ends came to 9 bases. Germline CDR1 SGHRS, CDR2 YFSETQ. The CDR3 region is CASSFRQDSYNEQFF. In DNA form, the CDR3 reads TGCGCCAGCAGCTTCAGACAGGACTCCTACAATGAGCAGTTCTTC.

The chain employs TRBV15 and TRBJ2-5; 7 positions agree with TRBD2. The CDR3 consists of 14 residues. Germline loops: CDR1 LNHNV, CDR2 YYDKDF (reference sequence). Trimming took 9 bases from V and 5 from J; bases not matched to a gene: 12. CDR3 region: CATRGRGEWETQYF. In DNA form, the CDR3 reads TGTGCCACGCGAGGACGGGGGGAGTGGGAGACCCAGTACTTC.

The gene calls are TRBV25-1 and TRBJ1-4, with D tentatively TRBD1 (6 bases). This CDR3 is 14 amino acids long. Germline CDR1 reads MGHDK; CDR2 reads SYGVNS. The V end was cut by 6 bases, the J end by 4 bases, with 12 bases between. In DNA, the CDR3 is TGTGCCAGCAGCCGTTCAGGGGATAATGAAAAACTGTTTTTT. Its translation: CASSRSGDNEKLFF.

The chain has TRBV20-1 and TRBJ2-3; 7 bases are shared with TRBD2. The CDR3 covers 15 residues. The V gene's germline CDR1 is DFQATT and CDR2 SNEGSKA (reference sequence). With 2 bases clipped from V and 3 bases from J, the junction kept 8 bases outside the gene matches. DNA for the CDR3: TGCAGTGCTAGAACCAGCGGGGCTTTAACAGATACGCAGTATTTT. Amino acid sequence: CSARTSGALTDTQYF.

CDR3 protein: CSARGAPQEPNEQFF. The DNA of the CDR3 is TGCAGTGCTAGAGGTGCCCCACAAGAGCCCAATGAGCAGTTCTTC. This chain links TRBV20-1 with TRBJ2-1; D is unresolved. The CDR3 loop spans 15 amino acids. Germline assignment: CDR1 DFQATT and CDR2 SNEGSKA (reference sequence). Trimming took 1 base from V and 6 from J, leaving 16 bases between them.

This rearrangement joins TRBV7-9 to TRBJ2-2, with unresolved D. CDR3 size: 13 residues. V lost 5 bases to trimming and J lost 5 bases, with 9 bases between them. Looked up from germline, CDR1 is SEHNR and CDR2 is FQNEAQ (reference sequence). The CDR3 spells CASSPLWTGELFF. The CDR3, as DNA: TGTGCCAGCAGCCCCCTATGGACCGGGGAGCTGTTTTTT.